The next 27 T cell receptor beta chains were all read from a single sample in a study of blood T cell repertoires in COVID-19. Repertoires were generated with immunoSEQ multiplex PCR, while TCRdb's copy carries only in-frame clones and drops some. The data contain under 80,000 clones, roughly nine tenths of them singletons. Sequencing was carried out using peripheral blood. Source of these receptors: a man older than 75 in a cohort sampled during active COVID-19.

The table lists this clone with a count of one. The chain is built from TRBV28 and TRBJ1-6; D may be TRBD1 (5 bases). This CDR3 has 14 residues. Trimming took off 10 bases at V and 9 bases at J, with 19 bases between the two ends. Germline loops: CDR1 MDHEN, CDR2 SYDVKM. The CDR3 DNA is TGTGCCACCCGAATTCAGGGAAGAACTTCACCCCTCCACTTT. It codes for CATRIQGRTSPLHF. Full variable domain (missing parts from reference TRBV28 and TRBJ1-6): DVKVTQSSRYLVKRTGEKVFLECVQDMDHENMFWYRQDPGLGLRLIYFSYDVKMKEKGDIPEGYSVSREKKERFSLILESASTNQTSMYLCATRIQGRTSPLHFGNGTRLTVT.

The gene calls are TRBV6-1 and TRBJ1-5; unclear D gene. Germline CDR1 MNHNS, CDR2 SASEGT. The CDR3 has 16 residues. V gave up 4 bases and J gave up 0 bases, with 13 bases separating them. In nucleotides, the CDR3 is TGTGCCAGCAGTGGAGGAGTGATCAATAGCAATCAGCCCCAGCATTTT. Protein product: CASSGGVINSNQPQHF.

J is TRBJ2-5 and V is TRBV3-1 (or the pseudogene TRBV3-2); TRBD1 might be the D (6 bases). CDR3 length: 17 residues. Germline CDR1 is LGHDT and CDR2 is YNNKEL (reference sequence). V lost 0 bases to trimming and J lost 6 bases, with 20 bases between them. Written as DNA, the CDR3 is TGTGCCAGCAGCCAAGATCATGGGAACAGGGTAAAACAGACCCAGTACTTC. It translates to CASSQDHGNRVKQTQYF.

The rearrangement joins TRBV10-2 to TRBJ2-7; maybe TRBD2 (5 bases). Deletions cut 2 bases from V and 4 bases from J, with 9 bases between. This CDR3 has 13 residues. Germline V gene data show CDR1 as WSHSY and CDR2 as SAAADI. The CDR3 reads CASSELRGYEQYF. The DNA for the CDR3 is TGCGCCAGCAGTGAGCTTCGGGGTTACGAGCAGTACTTC.

The V gene is TRBV28, the J gene TRBJ1-2, with 9 bases lining up with TRBD1. The V and J ends lost 9 bases and 5 bases, in that order; junction bases with no gene match: 10. CDR3 length equals 14 residues. CDR1 and CDR2 (germline): MDHEN, SYDVKM. The CDR3 sequence is CASEPGQGTYGYTF. DNA of the CDR3: TGTGCCAGTGAACCGGGACAGGGAACTTATGGCTACACCTTC.

The gene calls are TRBV7-9 and TRBJ1-5, with 11 bases matching TRBD1. V shed 5 bases and J 7 bases; nucleotides not matched to a gene: 10. Germline V gene data show CDR1 as SEHNR and CDR2 as FQNEAQ (reference sequence). The CDR3 extends over 16 amino acids. The DNA of the CDR3 is TGTGCCAGCAGCGCGACGTCCCGGGACAGGGGGCAGCCCCAGCATTTT. This sequence encodes CASSATSRDRGQPQHF.

The chain joins TRBV18 to TRBJ1-3; 7 nucleotides agree with TRBD1. The CDR3 is 14 residues long. The trim removed 5 bases at V and 4 bases at J, leaving 5 bases unmatched. Germline CDR1 and CDR2: KGHSH and LQKENI. CDR3 sequence (DNA): TGTGCCAGCTCATTATCGGGACAGGGAAACACCATATATTTT. Translation: CASSLSGQGNTIYF.

This chain links TRBV6-5 with TRBJ1-4; 9 nucleotides line up with TRBD1. V shed 11 bases, J shed 8 bases, and the junction held 9 bases outside the gene matches. CDR3 length: 13 residues. Germline CDR1 reads MNHEY; CDR2 reads SVGAGI. The CDR3 DNA sequence: TGTGCCCTCGGAGGGACAGGGTGGGAAAAACTGTTTTTT. This sequence encodes CALGGTGWEKLFF.

The chain joins TRBV13 to TRBJ1-2; the D is unclear. Per the germline V gene, CDR1 is PRHDT and CDR2 is FYEKMQ (reference sequence). There are 14 residues in the CDR3. Trimming left V 0 bases short and J 4 bases short, with 9 bases between. CDR3: CASSLGTDRYGYTF. CDR3 nucleotides: TGTGCCAGCAGCTTAGGGACTGACCGCTATGGCTACACCTTC.

The chain couples TRBV6-1 to TRBJ2-5; possible D gene TRBD2, 5 bases. Per germline, CDR1 MNHNS and CDR2 SASEGT. With 3 bases removed from V and 0 bases from J, the gap between germline ends came to 14 bases. The CDR3 is 16 residues long. CDR3 residues: CASSDVEGWYQETQYF. The CDR3 DNA is TGTGCCAGCAGTGATGTAGAGGGTTGGTACCAAGAGACCCAGTACTTC.

The chain is built from TRBV6-1 and TRBJ2-2; weak D call: TRBD1 (6 bases). Trimming left V 4 bases short and J 4 bases short, with 16 bases between. Germline values: CDR1 MNHNS, CDR2 SASEGT. The CDR3 has 16 amino acids. CDR3 nucleotides: TGTGCCAGCAGTGCAACACAGGGCCTTGGCACCGGGGAGCTGTTTTTT. Translation: CASSATQGLGTGELFF.

This clone was counted once. This chain uses TRBV9 with TRBJ1-2; 7 bases agree with TRBD1. Trimming took 5 bases from V and 7 from J; bases not matched to a gene: 8. The CDR3 is 13 amino acids. CDR1 and CDR2 from the germline V gene are SGDLS and YYNGEE. The CDR3 region is CASRPDRRGGYTF. In DNA, the CDR3 is TGTGCCAGCAGGCCGGACAGGAGGGGTGGCTACACCTTC. The full variable domain, rest sourced from reference TRBV9 and TRBJ1-2, is DSGVTQTPKHLITATGQRVTLRCSPRSGDLSVYWYQQSLDQGLQFLIQYYNGEERAKGNILERFSAQQFPDLHSELNLSSLELGDSALYFCASRPDRRGGYTFGSGTRLTVV.

J is TRBJ1-2 and V is TRBV7-2; D not certain. This CDR3 has 13 amino acids. The germline V gene encodes CDR1 SGHTA and CDR2 FQGNSA. The V end lost 0 bases, the J end lost 7 bases, and 9 bases lay between the germline ends. CDR3 coding DNA: TGTGCCAGCAGCTTAGCATGGGAGGGTGGCTACACCTTC. It specifies CASSLAWEGGYTF.

V and J are TRBV5-4 and TRBJ1-4; D call uncertain. V was trimmed by 1 base and J by 1 base, leaving 8 bases between them. The CDR3 consists of 15 residues. CDR1 and CDR2 from the germline V gene are SGHNT and YYREEE (reference sequence). The CDR3 reads CASSLNSGTNEKLFF. The CDR3 bases are TGTGCCAGCAGCTTGAACAGCGGAACTAATGAAAAACTGTTTTTT. Full variable domain (remainder filled in from reference TRBV5-4 and TRBJ1-4): ETGVTQSPTHLIKTRGQQVTLRCSSQSGHNTVSWYQQALGQGPQFIFQYYREEENGRGNFPPRFSGLQFPNYSSELNVNALELDDSALYLCASSLNSGTNEKLFFGSGTQLSVL.

This chain links TRBV19 with TRBJ1-4; TRBD1 agrees at 9 bases. Germline CDR1 and CDR2: LNHDA and SQIVND (reference sequence). V dropped 5 bases and J dropped 4; count of bases not matched to a gene: 5. This CDR3 region has 15 residues. The CDR3 loop is CASSSQGAHNEKLFF. Written as DNA, the CDR3 is TGTGCCAGTAGTTCACAGGGGGCCCATAATGAAAAACTGTTTTTT.

J is TRBJ2-2 and V is TRBV5-8, with 8 positions matching TRBD2. Germline V gene lookup returns CDR1 SGHTS and CDR2 YDEGEE. Losses at the gene ends were 4 bases for V and 9 bases for J; bases not matched to a gene: 20. CDR3 length equals 18 residues. The CDR3 region has the DNA TGTGCCAGCAGCCCTCGGGCAGCGGGGGCCTTTGAGCTCCGGGAGCTGTTTTTT. It yields the protein CASSPRAAGAFELRELFF.

Judged by abundance, this clone is medium-sized. V gene TRBV7-6 combines with J gene TRBJ1-6, with 8 bases lining up with TRBD1. CDR1 SGHVS and CDR2 FNYEAQ come from the germline V gene. The CDR3 covers 14 residues. J lost 7 bases, V lost 1 base, and 0 bases had no gene match. Here the CDR3 DNA reads TGTGCCAGCAGCTTAGGGACAGGGAATTCACCCCTCCACTTT. It codes for CASSLGTGNSPLHF. Full variable domain (rest looked up from reference TRBV7-6 and TRBJ1-6): GAGVSQSPRYKVTKRGQDVALRCDPISGHVSLYWYRQALGQGPEFLTYFNYEAQQDKSGLPNDRFSAERPEGSISTLTIQRTEQRDSAMYRCASSLGTGNSPLHFGNGTRLTVT.

The rearrangement links TRBV18 to TRBJ1-2; no clear D gene. Trimming removed 2 bases from V and 4 bases from J, with 11 bases in between. The CDR3 loop spans 14 amino acids. CDR1 is KGHSH, CDR2 LQKENI, per germline. This chain's CDR3 is CASSPRSAGYGYTF. The CDR3 region has the DNA TGTGCCAGCTCACCAAGGTCGGCAGGCTATGGCTACACCTTC.

This chain links TRBV19 with TRBJ2-5; 7 bases are shared with TRBD1. The length of the CDR3 is 13 residues. CDR1 and CDR2 (germline): LNHDA, SQIVND (reference sequence). The ends lost 5 bases at V and 7 bases at J; junction bases unmatched: 7. The chain's CDR3 is CASSERQGGTQYF. The CDR3 DNA follows: TGTGCCAGTAGTGAACGACAGGGCGGGACCCAGTACTTC.

The chain has TRBV15 and TRBJ1-2; weak D call: TRBD1 (6 bases). Trimming shortened V by 0 bases and J by 5 bases, and 16 bases separated the two germline ends. Germline CDR1 reads LNHNV; CDR2 reads YYDKDF (reference sequence). The CDR3 consists of 16 residues. CDR3 bases: TGTGCCACCAGCAGAGATCGTTTAGGGACAACGTATGGCTACACCTTC. As protein: CATSRDRLGTTYGYTF.

The chain uses TRBV9 and TRBJ2-5, with D unresolved. Germline lookup yields CDR1 SGDLS and CDR2 YYNGEE. This CDR3 is 14 amino acids long. V was trimmed by 4 bases and J by 2 bases, leaving 12 bases between them. CDR3 loop: CASSSSLPQETQYF. CDR3 sequence (DNA): TGTGCCAGCAGCTCGAGCCTCCCACAAGAGACCCAGTACTTC.

J is TRBJ2-1 and V is TRBV6-6; possibly TRBD1 for D (5 bases). Trimming took 7 bases from V and 4 from J, leaving 14 bases between them. The CDR3 totals 14 residues. Germline V gene sequence: CDR1 MNHNY, CDR2 SVGAGI (reference sequence). The CDR3 sequence: CASTLRQGYNEQFF. The DNA of the CDR3 is TGTGCCAGCACCTTACGGCAGGGTTACAATGAGCAGTTCTTC.

The chain combines TRBV19 with TRBJ2-2, with 10 bases lining up with TRBD1. The V gene end was trimmed by 4 bases and the J gene end by 0 bases; junction bases not matched to a gene: 5. Germline assignment: CDR1 LNHDA and CDR2 SQIVND (reference sequence). This CDR3 contains 17 residues. For the CDR3, the DNA is TGTGCCAGTAGTAGAAGGGACAGGGGAACGAACACCGGGGAGCTGTTTTTT. This gives the protein CASSRRDRGTNTGELFF.

The chain is built from TRBV6-2 or TRBV6-3 and TRBJ2-1, with 9 bases matching TRBD2. The CDR3 loop spans 15 amino acids. The germline gives CDR1 MNHEY, CDR2 SVGEGT. The trim removed 6 bases at V and 9 bases at J, leaving 12 bases unmatched. CDR3 sequence (DNA): TGTGCCAGCAGACCTCCCGGGACTAGCCTTGGTGAGCAGTTCTTC. Amino acids: CASRPPGTSLGEQFF.

The gene calls are TRBV6-2 or TRBV6-3 and TRBJ2-2; TRBD2 aligns across 13 bases. Germline V CDR1 and CDR2: MNHEY, SVGEGT. V lost 4 bases and J lost 5; bases outside the gene matches: 4. This CDR3 region has 16 residues. CDR3 in amino acids: CASSFRTSGGTGELFF. The DNA of the CDR3 is TGTGCCAGCAGTTTCCGGACTAGCGGGGGTACCGGGGAGCTGTTTTTT.

This clone came up once. The chain links TRBV3-1 (or the pseudogene TRBV3-2) to TRBJ2-2, with 7 bases matching TRBD1. V shed 4 bases and J 15 bases; nucleotides not matched to a gene: 8. This CDR3 is 12 amino acids long. Germline CDR1 reads LGHDT; CDR2 reads YNNKEL (reference sequence). The CDR3 sequence is CASSPRGQSVFF. CDR3 bases: TGTGCCAGCAGCCCGAGGGGACAGTCGGTGTTTTTT.

This chain uses TRBV7-8 with TRBJ1-2; possible D gene TRBD1, 5 bases. The CDR3 is 15 residues long. In germline, CDR1 is SGHVS, CDR2 FQNEAQ. Trimming shortened V by 5 bases and J by 7 bases, and 20 bases separated the two germline ends. CDR3 in DNA: TGTGCCAGCAGCCCGAGATTGGGAGGGGAGGGTGGCTACACCTTC. Amino acid sequence: CASSPRLGGEGGYTF.